This note documents a single TCR beta chain sequence. This specimen belongs to a study of blood T cell repertoires in COVID-19. The CDR3 is 16 residues long. The germline CDR1 and CDR2 sequences are GTSNPN and SVGIG (reference sequence). Germline trimming cut 1 base from V and 4 bases from J; bases unmatched to any gene: 12. Profiling relied on immunoSEQ multiplex PCR, and the TCRdb table lists in-frame clones only, not all of them. The sample has 440,000 or so clones, approximately 89% seen once. The receptor was derived from a woman aged 40 to 49 with COVID-19, enrolled during active disease. The chain combines TRBV30 with TRBJ1-2; 7 bases fit TRBD1. Sequenced input: peripheral blood. The CDR3 loop is CAWSAAGGTAAYGYTF. The CDR3 nucleotides read TGTGCCTGGAGTGCGGCAGGGGGGACCGCAGCCTATGGCTACACCTTC.